A selection of T cell receptor beta chains follows, all from one sample in a study of T cell changes during pregnancy in multiple sclerosis. Profiled with immunoSEQ multiplex PCR; TCRdb holds only in-frame clones, not every one. The table records 80,000 to 130,000 clones, around 93% of them present only once. The sample consisted of peripheral blood, taken before pregnancy. The receptors derive from a female donor with multiple sclerosis, enrolled in a pregnancy study. Both conserved end residues are part of each CDR3. A D gene is named only where the DNA matches it firmly. Size is omitted from some rows. Given values are once, few, many or a class for expanded clones.

j_gene: TRBJ2-3
d_gene: TRBD2
v_gene: TRBV7-8
abundance: .
CDR3aa: CASSLELAGGSDTQYF
CDR3nt: TGTGCCAGCAGCTTAGAACTAGCGGGGGGGTCAGATACGCAGTATTTT

j_gene: TRBJ2-5
d_gene: TRBD1
v_gene: TRBV6-4
abundance: .
CDR3aa: CASRFTGTGGETQYF
CDR3nt: TGTGCCAGCAGATTTACCGGGACAGGCGGAGAGACCCAGTACTTC

j_gene: TRBJ1-1
d_gene: TRBD1
v_gene: TRBV5-1
abundance: .
CDR3aa: CASSSPLRGQGVTEAFF
CDR3nt: TGCGCCAGCAGCTCCCCGCTGCGGGGACAGGGGGTCACTGAAGCTTTCTTT

j_gene: TRBJ2-2
d_gene: .
v_gene: TRBV4-1
abundance: .
CDR3aa: CASSQVSGNTGELFF
CDR3nt: TGCGCCAGCAGCCAAGTTTCGGGGAACACCGGGGAGCTGTTTTTT

j_gene: TRBJ1-4
d_gene: TRBD1
v_gene: TRBV9
abundance: .
CDR3aa: CASSPQTGTGEKLFF
CDR3nt: TGTGCCAGCAGCCCCCAAACCGGGACAGGCGAAAAACTGTTTTTT

j_gene: TRBJ2-1
d_gene: .
v_gene: TRBV4-1
abundance: .
CDR3aa: CASSLQGGARNEQFF
CDR3nt: TGCGCCAGCAGCCTTCAGGGCGGGGCCAGGAATGAGCAGTTCTTC

j_gene: TRBJ2-3
d_gene: .
v_gene: TRBV11-2
abundance: once
CDR3aa: CASSFDRTDTQYF
CDR3nt: TGTGCCAGCAGCTTTGACAGGACAGATACGCAGTATTTT

j_gene: TRBJ1-1
d_gene: TRBD1
v_gene: TRBV28
abundance: .
CDR3aa: CASSSASGQEAFF
CDR3nt: TGTGCCAGCAGTTCCGCCTCGGGACAGGAAGCTTTCTTT

j_gene: TRBJ2-7
d_gene: TRBD1
v_gene: TRBV5-1
abundance: .
CDR3aa: CASQTGKGSYEQYF
CDR3nt: TGCGCCAGCCAGACAGGGAAGGGTTCCTACGAGCAGTACTTC

j_gene: TRBJ2-7
d_gene: TRBD1
v_gene: TRBV9
abundance: once
CDR3aa: CASSVGQRTYEQYF
CDR3nt: TGTGCCAGCAGCGTGGGACAGCGAACCTACGAGCAGTACTTC

j_gene: TRBJ1-2
d_gene: .
v_gene: TRBV7-9
abundance: .
CDR3aa: CASSSGVHGYTF
CDR3nt: TGTGCCAGCAGCTCAGGGGTCCATGGCTACACCTTC

j_gene: TRBJ2-5
d_gene: TRBD2
v_gene: TRBV6-1
abundance: .
CDR3aa: CASSGLAQETQYF
CDR3nt: TGTGCCAGCAGTGGACTAGCCCAAGAGACCCAGTACTTC

j_gene: TRBJ2-2
d_gene: .
v_gene: TRBV5-1
abundance: .
CDR3aa: CASTAGNTGELFF
CDR3nt: TGCGCCAGTACAGCAGGGAACACCGGGGAGCTGTTTTTT

j_gene: TRBJ2-2
d_gene: .
v_gene: TRBV10-3
abundance: .
CDR3aa: CAISEGLNTGELFF
CDR3nt: TGTGCCATCAGTGAGGGCTTAAACACCGGGGAGCTGTTTTTT

j_gene: TRBJ2-1
d_gene: TRBD2
v_gene: TRBV2
abundance: .
CDR3aa: CASSRGLAGVNEQFF
CDR3nt: TGTGCCAGCAGTCGGGGACTAGCGGGAGTAAATGAGCAGTTCTTC

j_gene: TRBJ1-2
d_gene: .
v_gene: TRBV19
abundance: .
CDR3aa: CASSILGPNYGYTF
CDR3nt: TGTGCCAGTAGTATTCTGGGCCCTAACTATGGCTACACCTTC

j_gene: TRBJ2-2
d_gene: .
v_gene: TRBV28
abundance: .
CDR3aa: CASSSLPPSTGTGELFF
CDR3nt: TGTGCCAGCAGTTCCCTTCCTCCTTCAACAGGGACCGGGGAGCTGTTTTTT

j_gene: TRBJ2-1
d_gene: TRBD2
v_gene: TRBV5-1
abundance: .
CDR3aa: CASSLGTSYNEQFF
CDR3nt: TGCGCCAGCAGCTTAGGGACTAGTTACAATGAGCAGTTCTTC

j_gene: TRBJ2-2
d_gene: TRBD2
v_gene: TRBV4-2
abundance: once
CDR3aa: CASSQDGSGSNTGELFF
CDR3nt: TGTGCCAGCAGCCAAGACGGGAGCGGGAGTAACACCGGGGAGCTGTTTTTT

j_gene: TRBJ2-7
d_gene: .
v_gene: TRBV5-4
abundance: .
CDR3aa: CASSLYPEVLRYEQYF
CDR3nt: TGTGCCAGCAGCTTGTACCCCGAAGTTCTTCGGTACGAGCAGTACTTC

j_gene: TRBJ2-1
d_gene: .
v_gene: TRBV27
abundance: .
CDR3aa: CASSFAGGGWAGDNEQFF
CDR3nt: TGTGCCAGCAGTTTTGCCGGGGGTGGGTGGGCCGGGGACAATGAGCAGTTCTTC

j_gene: TRBJ2-2
d_gene: TRBD1
v_gene: TRBV7-9
abundance: .
CDR3aa: CASSLGQGGSTGELFF
CDR3nt: TGTGCCAGCAGCCTCGGACAGGGGGGATCCACCGGGGAGCTGTTTTTT

j_gene: TRBJ2-7
d_gene: TRBD1
v_gene: TRBV7-3
abundance: once
CDR3aa: CASSSVAGGEQYF
CDR3nt: TGTGCCAGCAGCTCCGTAGCAGGGGGCGAGCAGTACTTC

j_gene: TRBJ2-1
d_gene: TRBD2
v_gene: TRBV5-1
abundance: .
CDR3aa: CASSSAGGSYNEQFF
CDR3nt: TGCGCCAGCAGCTCCGCGGGCGGGAGCTACAATGAGCAGTTCTTC

j_gene: TRBJ2-7
d_gene: TRBD1
v_gene: TRBV13
abundance: .
CDR3aa: CASSTGQGFSYEQYF
CDR3nt: TGTGCCAGCAGCACGGGACAGGGTTTCTCCTACGAGCAGTACTTC

j_gene: TRBJ1-2
d_gene: .
v_gene: TRBV27
abundance: .
CDR3aa: CASSLRENYGYTF
CDR3nt: TGTGCCAGCAGTTTACGGGAGAACTATGGCTACACCTTC

j_gene: TRBJ2-1
d_gene: .
v_gene: TRBV19
abundance: .
CDR3aa: CASGLVAYNEQFF
CDR3nt: TGTGCCAGTGGGCTTGTTGCCTACAATGAGCAGTTCTTC

j_gene: TRBJ2-3
d_gene: TRBD1
v_gene: TRBV11-2
abundance: .
CDR3aa: CASSLVINLDRARDTQYF
CDR3nt: TGTGCCAGCAGCTTAGTTATCAATCTCGACAGGGCCAGAGATACGCAGTATTTT

j_gene: TRBJ1-1
d_gene: .
v_gene: TRBV6-5
abundance: .
CDR3aa: CASRLQGTAEAFF
CDR3nt: TGTGCCAGCAGACTACAGGGAACCGCTGAAGCTTTCTTT

j_gene: TRBJ1-4
d_gene: .
v_gene: TRBV4-1
abundance: .
CDR3aa: CASSQEGGRRATF
CDR3nt: TGCGCCAGCAGCCAAGAGGGGGGAAGAAGGGCGACATTT

j_gene: TRBJ1-2
d_gene: .
v_gene: TRBV7-9
abundance: .
CDR3aa: CACDVRGYGYTF
CDR3nt: TGTGCCTGCGATGTTAGGGGCTATGGCTACACCTTC

j_gene: TRBJ1-1
d_gene: .
v_gene: TRBV29-1
abundance: .
CDR3aa: CSVETQFTEAFF
CDR3nt: TGCAGCGTTGAAACGCAGTTTACTGAAGCTTTCTTT

j_gene: TRBJ2-3
d_gene: TRBD2
v_gene: TRBV27
abundance: .
CDR3aa: CASSLSGLAGEYF
CDR3nt: TGTGCCAGCAGTTTATCTGGCCTAGCGGGAGAGTATTTT

j_gene: TRBJ2-4
d_gene: .
v_gene: TRBV5-4
abundance: .
CDR3aa: CASSLGGGGAKNIQYF
CDR3nt: TGTGCCAGCAGCTTAGGAGGGGGGGGAGCCAAAAACATTCAGTACTTC

j_gene: TRBJ1-1
d_gene: TRBD1
v_gene: TRBV5-6
abundance: .
CDR3aa: CASSTGDRVNTEAFF
CDR3nt: TGTGCCAGCAGTACAGGGGACAGGGTAAACACTGAAGCTTTCTTT

j_gene: TRBJ2-1
d_gene: .
v_gene: TRBV25-1
abundance: .
CDR3aa: CASSVGRYNEQFF
CDR3nt: TGTGCCAGCAGTGTGGGCAGATACAATGAGCAGTTCTTC

j_gene: TRBJ1-5
d_gene: .
v_gene: TRBV28
abundance: .
CDR3aa: CASSLKFGRGTNQPQHF
CDR3nt: TGTGCCAGCAGTTTAAAGTTTGGCAGGGGAACAAATCAGCCCCAGCATTTT

j_gene: TRBJ1-5
d_gene: .
v_gene: TRBV7-4
abundance: once
CDR3aa: CASSVRSTSYSNQPQHF
CDR3nt: TGTGCCAGCAGCGTCCGCTCCACCAGTTATAGCAATCAGCCCCAGCATTTT

j_gene: TRBJ2-7
d_gene: .
v_gene: TRBV2
abundance: .
CDR3aa: CASSEYRDPGEQYF
CDR3nt: TGTGCCAGCAGTGAGTACAGGGACCCGGGGGAGCAGTACTTC

j_gene: TRBJ2-1
d_gene: TRBD2
v_gene: TRBV7-7
abundance: .
CDR3aa: CASSPGTSGYNEQFF
CDR3nt: TGTGCCAGCAGCCCCGGGACTAGCGGCTACAATGAGCAGTTCTTC

j_gene: TRBJ2-5
d_gene: TRBD2
v_gene: TRBV4-1
abundance: .
CDR3aa: CASSQDKDLAAQYF
CDR3nt: TGCGCCAGCAGCCAAGATAAGGACCTAGCGGCCCAATACTTC

j_gene: TRBJ1-4
d_gene: TRBD1
v_gene: TRBV5-1
abundance: .
CDR3aa: CASSSTRQGGAEKLFF
CDR3nt: TGCGCCAGCAGCTCGACCCGACAGGGAGGCGCTGAAAAACTGTTTTTT

j_gene: TRBJ2-5
d_gene: .
v_gene: TRBV11-2
abundance: once
CDR3aa: CASSTAPHGNQETQYF
CDR3nt: TGTGCCAGCAGCACGGCCCCCCACGGGAACCAAGAGACCCAGTACTTC

j_gene: TRBJ2-1
d_gene: .
v_gene: TRBV28
abundance: once
CDR3aa: CASSFGPGRQFF
CDR3nt: .

j_gene: TRBJ1-5
d_gene: .
v_gene: TRBV28
abundance: .
CDR3aa: CASSLWQGTGQPQHF
CDR3nt: TGTGCCAGCAGTTTATGGCAGGGGACGGGACAGCCCCAGCATTTT

j_gene: TRBJ2-3
d_gene: TRBD2
v_gene: TRBV6-5
abundance: .
CDR3aa: CASSYAGEDTQYF
CDR3nt: TGTGCCAGCAGTTACGCGGGAGAAGATACGCAGTATTTT

j_gene: TRBJ1-2
d_gene: .
v_gene: TRBV29-1
abundance: .
CDR3aa: CSVEGDYVGYTF
CDR3nt: TGCAGCGTTGAAGGGGACTATGTAGGCTACACCTTC

j_gene: TRBJ1-2
d_gene: TRBD1
v_gene: TRBV27
abundance: .
CDR3aa: CASSSLRIQGARGYTF
CDR3nt: TGTGCCAGCAGTTCCCTCCGTATCCAGGGGGCGCGGGGCTACACCTTC

j_gene: TRBJ2-1
d_gene: .
v_gene: TRBV27
abundance: .
CDR3aa: CASSFFVSYNEQFF
CDR3nt: TGTGCCAGCAGCTTCTTCGTTTCCTACAATGAGCAGTTCTTC